Shown below are 30 T cell receptor beta chains from a single sample sequenced in a study of blood T cell repertoires in COVID-19. Profiled with immunoSEQ multiplex PCR; TCRdb holds only in-frame clones, not every one. The sample holds about 94,000 clones, about 86% seen once. Sample: peripheral blood. These TCRs come from a man aged 55 to 70 with acute or convalescent COVID-19.

This clone was detected once. V usage is TRBV6-5 and J usage is TRBJ2-7; 9 bases match TRBD1. The V segment lost 0 bases and the J segment 3 bases; nucleotides outside the gene matches: 6. Germline CDR1 is MNHEY and CDR2 is SVGAGI. The CDR3 contains 16 residues. CDR3: CASSYSGSDRGYEQYF. CDR3 coding DNA: TGTGCCAGCAGTTACTCGGGTTCGGACAGGGGCTACGAGCAGTACTTC.

J is TRBJ1-1 and V is TRBV7-2; possible D gene TRBD1, 5 bases. V shed 1 base and J shed 2 bases, with 8 bases lying between them. The CDR3 is 14 residues long. CDR1 is SGHTA and CDR2 is FQGNSA in the germline V gene. CDR3 amino acids: CASSLDRQNTEAFF. CDR3 nucleotide sequence: TGTGCCAGCAGCTTAGACAGGCAAAACACTGAAGCTTTCTTT.

The chain carries TRBV27 and TRBJ2-3; TRBD2 is a possible D gene (5 bases). V was trimmed by 6 bases and J by 1 base, leaving 11 bases between them. Per the germline V gene, CDR1 is MNHEY and CDR2 is SMNVEV (reference sequence). This CDR3 contains 14 residues. For the CDR3, the DNA is TGTGCCAGCAGACCCCGAGGGCGCACAGATACGCAGTATTTT. It encodes CASRPRGRTDTQYF.

V gene TRBV3-1 (or the pseudogene TRBV3-2) combines with J gene TRBJ2-5; 9 bases are shared with TRBD2. V dropped 5 bases and J dropped 3; count of bases not matched to a gene: 1. Germline assignment: CDR1 LGHDT and CDR2 YNNKEL (reference sequence). The CDR3 extends over 13 amino acids. The CDR3 loop reads CASSGLAKETQYF. CDR3 coding DNA: TGTGCCAGCAGCGGACTAGCGAAAGAGACCCAGTACTTC.

In DNA, the CDR3 is TGTGCCAGCTCACCACCGGGACACGGATACGGTGAGCAGTTCTTC. Translation: CASSPPGHGYGEQFF. The chain couples TRBV18 to TRBJ2-1; tentatively, D is TRBD1 (6 bases). The CDR3 has 15 residues. Looked up from germline, CDR1 is KGHSH and CDR2 is LQKENI. V lost 0 bases and J lost 9, with 15 bases in between.

The chain carries TRBV4-3 and TRBJ2-1, with D maybe TRBD1 (5 bases). Germline assignment: CDR1 LGHNA and CDR2 YSLEER. V was pared by 1 base and J by 4 bases, with 11 bases between. The CDR3 is 15 amino acids. The CDR3, as DNA: TGCGCCAGCAGCCAAGGTAGGACACCATACAATGAGCAGTTCTTC. This gives the protein CASSQGRTPYNEQFF.

This sequence joins TRBV6-2 or TRBV6-3 and TRBJ2-7, with 7 bases identical to TRBD1. Per germline, CDR1 MNHEY and CDR2 SVGEGT. Trimming cost V 5 bases and J 2 bases; bases outside gene matches: 9. This CDR3 has 15 residues. CDR3 nucleotide sequence: TGTGCCAGCAGTCAGGGGGTGCTTTTTACCTACGAGCAGTACTTC. Protein: CASSQGVLFTYEQYF.

The chain is built from TRBV30 and TRBJ1-1; 9 bases are shared with TRBD1. The CDR3 sequence is 15 residues long. The germline CDR1 and CDR2 sequences are GTSNPN and SVGIG (reference sequence). The V segment lost 3 bases and the J segment 3 bases; nucleotides outside the gene matches: 8. CDR3 in amino acids: CAWRYRGREDTEAFF. The CDR3 bases are TGTGCCTGGAGATACAGGGGGCGCGAGGACACTGAAGCTTTCTTT.

V and J are TRBV5-1 and TRBJ1-2, with D possibly being TRBD1 (5 bases). Germline V gene sequence: CDR1 SGHRS, CDR2 YFSETQ. The CDR3 has 14 residues. V was shortened by 0 bases and J by 5 bases, with 11 bases between the two germline ends. The chain's CDR3 is CASSLGSGRYGYTF. DNA of the CDR3: TGCGCCAGCAGCTTGGGGTCAGGGAGGTATGGCTACACCTTC.

V gene TRBV24-1 combines with J gene TRBJ2-3; TRBD2 might be the D (5 bases). V gave up 3 bases and J gave up 5 bases, with 14 bases separating them. Germline CDR1 is KGHDR and CDR2 is SFDVKD. The CDR3 contains 15 residues. The DNA of the CDR3 is TGTGCCACCAGTGATCGGACTGGATTCCTAGATACGCAGTATTTT. Translating gives CATSDRTGFLDTQYF.

V gene TRBV4-1 combines with J gene TRBJ2-7; TRBD2 matches at 7 bases. CDR1 is MGHRA, CDR2 YSYEKL, per germline. CDR3 length equals 15 residues. Trimming took 0 bases from V and 5 from J; bases not matched to a gene: 7. The DNA for the CDR3 is TGCGCCAGCAGCCAAGATCCCAGCGGGGTTGACGAGCAGTACTTC. Encoded protein: CASSQDPSGVDEQYF.

The CDR3 sequence is CASSFDREGNTIYF. The CDR3 DNA is TGTGCCAGCAGCTTCGACAGGGAGGGAAACACCATATATTTT. V gene TRBV7-9 combines with J gene TRBJ1-3; 7 bases are shared with TRBD1. Germline V gene data show CDR1 as SEHNR and CDR2 as FQNEAQ (reference sequence). The junction had 3 bases not matched to a gene; V was cut back by 3 bases and J by 4 bases. This CDR3 comprises 14 residues.

The gene calls are TRBV3-1 (or the pseudogene TRBV3-2) and TRBJ1-5; D gene ambiguous. CDR3 size: 14 residues. Trimming shortened V by 4 bases and J by 3 bases, and 10 bases separated the two germline ends. The V gene's germline CDR1 is LGHDT and CDR2 YNNKEL (reference sequence). The CDR3 sequence is CASSRSELNQPQHF. The CDR3 DNA reads as TGTGCCAGCAGCCGTTCTGAACTCAATCAGCCCCAGCATTTT.

The CDR3 reads CASTLQVTSYEQYF. As DNA, the CDR3 is TGTGCCAGCACATTACAGGTCACCTCCTACGAGCAGTACTTC. The rearrangement uses TRBV5-5 and TRBJ2-7, with D possibly matching TRBD1 (5 bases). CDR1 is SGHKS, CDR2 YYEKEE, per germline (reference sequence). The CDR3 sequence is 14 residues long. Trimming removed 6 bases at V and 0 bases at J, with 13 bases between.

This chain connects TRBV5-6 to TRBJ2-7; D perhaps matches TRBD1 (5 bases). Germline V gene data show CDR1 as SGHDT and CDR2 as YYEEEE. This CDR3 region has 16 residues. V lost 4 bases and J lost 3, with 20 bases in between. As DNA, the CDR3 is TGTGCCAGCAGCCTCCTTGGGCAGGGAAAGGTCTACGAGCAGTACTTC. Residues: CASSLLGQGKVYEQYF. Filled out from reference TRBV5-6 and TRBJ2-7, the complete variable domain reads DAGVTQSPTHLIKTRGQQVTLRCSPKSGHDTVSWYQQALGQGPQFIFQYYEEEERQRGNFPDRFSGHQFPNYSSELNVNALLLGDSALYLCASSLLGQGKVYEQYFGPGTRLTVT.

V and J are TRBV20-1 and TRBJ2-1, with 9 bases lining up with TRBD2. The CDR3 loop spans 17 amino acids. After removal of 3 bases from V and 0 bases from J, the junction contained 9 bases not matched to a gene. CDR1 and CDR2 (germline): DFQATT, SNEGSKA (reference sequence). CDR3 in amino acids: CSASKAGGVSSYNEQFF. For the CDR3, the DNA is TGCAGTGCTAGTAAAGCGGGGGGCGTGAGCTCCTACAATGAGCAGTTCTTC.

This clone was found once. The V call is TRBV10-3, the J call TRBJ2-7; D gene ambiguous. The CDR3 runs 13 residues. Trimming shortened V by 3 bases and J by 3 bases, and 9 bases separated the two germline ends. Germline V gene sequence: CDR1 ENHRY, CDR2 SYGVKD. This CDR3 reads CAISDRRFYEQYF. CDR3 DNA sequence: TGTGCCATCAGTGATCGTAGATTCTACGAGCAGTACTTC.

V and J are TRBV4-1 and TRBJ1-2, with D unresolved. This CDR3 comprises 15 residues. CDR1 and CDR2 (germline): MGHRA, YSYEKL. V lost 4 bases, J lost 1 base, and 13 bases lay in between. CDR3 sequence reads: CASSPEEQFNYGYTF. CDR3 nucleotide sequence: TGCGCCAGCAGCCCAGAGGAACAGTTTAACTATGGCTACACCTTC.

The V and J genes are TRBV4-3 and TRBJ2-5; 7 bases line up with TRBD2. The V gene's germline CDR1 is LGHNA and CDR2 YSLEER. This CDR3 is built from 16 residues. V dropped 0 bases and J dropped 5; count of bases not matched to a gene: 9. This CDR3 is CASSQDRTSIGETQYF. The CDR3 DNA reads TGCGCCAGCAGCCAAGATCGGACTAGTATAGGGGAGACCCAGTACTTC.

The chain has TRBV2 and TRBJ1-1; D ambiguous. The CDR3 has 14 residues. Germline V gives CDR1 SNHLY, CDR2 FYNNEI. Trimming pared 2 bases from V and 5 bases from J, leaving 12 bases between. This CDR3 is CASSESRMRTEAFF. The DNA of the CDR3 is TGTGCCAGCAGTGAATCCAGGATGAGAACTGAAGCTTTCTTT.

The chain employs TRBV5-4 and TRBJ2-1; the D gene is possibly TRBD2 (6 bases). The germline V gene encodes CDR1 SGHNT and CDR2 YYREEE (reference sequence). V was cut by 4 bases and J by 0 bases, with 14 bases left in between. This CDR3 comprises 16 residues. For the CDR3, the DNA is TGTGCCAGCAGCCCGGGCGGGACCACCTCCTACAATGAGCAGTTCTTC. Translation gives CASSPGGTTSYNEQFF.

The J gene is TRBJ1-1, the V gene TRBV19; TRBD1 matches 7 bases. The CDR3 is made up of 18 amino acids. With 0 bases clipped from V and 3 bases from J, the junction kept 13 bases outside the gene matches. Germline values: CDR1 LNHDA, CDR2 SQIVND (reference sequence). The CDR3 DNA sequence: TGTGCCAGTAGTATAGACCTATTTCGAAGGGGGCATGACACTGAAGCTTTCTTT. Translating gives CASSIDLFRRGHDTEAFF.

This clone appeared once. This chain connects TRBV29-1 to TRBJ1-3, with TRBD1 identical over 7 bases. Germline assignment: CDR1 SQVTM and CDR2 ANQGSEA. V was clipped by 6 bases and J by 0 bases; unmatched bases: 14. The CDR3 contains 17 residues. CDR3 sequence (DNA): TGCAGCGTCCGTCCCGAGGGGGCTGCTTTCTCTGGAAACACCATATATTTT. Its protein product is CSVRPEGAAFSGNTIYF.

The gene calls are TRBV13 and TRBJ1-3; no clear D gene. Germline loops: CDR1 PRHDT, CDR2 FYEKMQ (reference sequence). CDR3 size: 18 residues. V was cut by 2 bases and J by 0 bases, with 17 bases left in between. The CDR3 DNA follows: TGTGCCAGCAGCTTACGGGTGTTTGGATTGGGCTCTGGAAACACCATATATTTT. Residues: CASSLRVFGLGSGNTIYF.

CDR3 residues: CASSSTISRRGFVTEAFF. The CDR3 region has the DNA TGTGCCAGCAGCTCGACTATCTCACGACGGGGGTTTGTCACTGAAGCTTTCTTT. This sequence joins TRBV7-9 and TRBJ1-1, with D perhaps TRBD1 (5 bases). From germline, CDR1 is SEHNR and CDR2 FQNEAQ (reference sequence). This CDR3 region has 18 residues. V shed 4 bases and J shed 4 bases, with 25 bases lying between them.

This clone was picked up one time. The DNA of the CDR3 is TGTGCCAGCAGTTACCCGGGACAGGGGGTCTACGAGCAGTACTTC. This gives the protein CASSYPGQGVYEQYF. The gene calls are TRBV6-5 and TRBJ2-7, with 11 bases matching TRBD1. Germline loops: CDR1 MNHEY, CDR2 SVGAGI. The trim removed 2 bases at V and 3 bases at J, leaving 3 bases unmatched. This CDR3 is built from 15 residues.

The chain couples TRBV9 to TRBJ1-3; tentative D call: TRBD1 (6 bases). The germline V gene encodes CDR1 SGDLS and CDR2 YYNGEE. The germline V and J ends were trimmed by 1 base and 3 bases, with 8 bases remaining between them. CDR3 length equals 14 residues. Here the CDR3 DNA reads TGTGCCAGCAGCGTACGACAGGATGGAAACACCATATATTTT. This gives the protein CASSVRQDGNTIYF.

This clone was recorded a few times. DNA for the CDR3: TGTGCCAGCAGCTTACAGGGCGATAACGGCTACACCTTC. This sequence encodes CASSLQGDNGYTF. V usage is TRBV5-4 and J usage is TRBJ1-2; D is possibly TRBD1 (6 bases). The CDR3 length is 13 residues. V gave up 2 bases and J gave up 8 bases, with 13 bases separating them. CDR1 and CDR2 (germline): SGHNT, YYREEE (reference sequence).

The chain links TRBV29-1 to TRBJ2-5, with TRBD1 matching 8 bases. Germline V gene sequence: CDR1 SQVTM, CDR2 ANQGSEA. The CDR3 consists of 14 residues. Losses at the gene ends were 3 bases for V and 2 bases for J; bases not matched to a gene: 5. In nucleotides, the CDR3 is TGCAGCGTTGAGCACCGGGACAGGCAAGAGACCCAGTACTTC. Its translation: CSVEHRDRQETQYF.

This clone was observed a single time. This sequence joins TRBV30 and TRBJ2-3, with 8 bases lining up with TRBD2. Per germline, CDR1 GTSNPN and CDR2 SVGIG (reference sequence). This CDR3 comprises 16 residues. Trimming cost V 0 bases and J 3 bases; bases outside gene matches: 8. The CDR3 DNA is TGTGCCTGGAGTGTACGGGGGGGGCGAAGGACAGATACGCAGTATTTT. It codes for CAWSVRGGRRTDTQYF.